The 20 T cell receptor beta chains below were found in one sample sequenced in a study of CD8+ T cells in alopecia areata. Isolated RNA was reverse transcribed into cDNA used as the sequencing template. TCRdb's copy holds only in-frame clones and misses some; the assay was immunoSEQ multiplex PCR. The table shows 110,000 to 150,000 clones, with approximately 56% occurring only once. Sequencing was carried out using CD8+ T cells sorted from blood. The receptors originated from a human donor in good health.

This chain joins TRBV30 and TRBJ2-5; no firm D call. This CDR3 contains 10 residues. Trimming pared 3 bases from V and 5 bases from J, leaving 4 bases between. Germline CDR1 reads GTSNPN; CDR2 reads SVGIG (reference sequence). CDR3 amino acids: CAWRGETQYF. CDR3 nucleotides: TGTGCCTGGAGGGGCGAGACCCAGTACTTC.

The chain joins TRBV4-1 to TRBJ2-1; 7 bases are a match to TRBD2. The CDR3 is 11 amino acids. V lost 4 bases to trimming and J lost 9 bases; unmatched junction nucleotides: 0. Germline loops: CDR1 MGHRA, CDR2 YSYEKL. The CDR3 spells CASSRGGEQFF. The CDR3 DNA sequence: TGCGCCAGCAGCCGGGGGGGTGAGCAGTTCTTC.

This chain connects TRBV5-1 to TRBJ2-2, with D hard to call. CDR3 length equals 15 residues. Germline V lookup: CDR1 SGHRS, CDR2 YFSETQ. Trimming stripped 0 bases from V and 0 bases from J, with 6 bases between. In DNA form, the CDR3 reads TGCGCCAGCAGCTTGGGTCCAGCGAACACCGGGGAGCTGTTTTTT. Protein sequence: CASSLGPANTGELFF.

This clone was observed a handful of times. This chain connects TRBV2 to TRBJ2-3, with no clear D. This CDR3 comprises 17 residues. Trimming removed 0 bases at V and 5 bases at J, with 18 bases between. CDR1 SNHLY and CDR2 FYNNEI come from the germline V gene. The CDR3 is CASSEAQENIIRDTQYF. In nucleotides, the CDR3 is TGTGCCAGCAGTGAAGCTCAGGAGAATATAATCAGAGATACGCAGTATTTT. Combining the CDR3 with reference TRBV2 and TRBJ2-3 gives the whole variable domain EPEVTQTPSHQVTQMGQEVILRCVPISNHLYFYWYRQILGQKVEFLVSFYNNEISEKSEIFDDQFSVERPDGSNFTLKIRSTKLEDSAMYFCASSEAQENIIRDTQYFGPGTRLTVL.

CDR3 in DNA: TGCAGCGTAGTAAGAGCGGGATCAGCAGATACGCAGTATTTT. Amino acid sequence: CSVVRAGSADTQYF. This chain joins TRBV29-1 and TRBJ2-3, with 7 bases that match TRBD2. V shed 6 bases, J shed 4 bases, and the junction held 10 bases outside the gene matches. The V gene's germline CDR1 is SQVTM and CDR2 ANQGSEA. This CDR3 is built from 14 residues.

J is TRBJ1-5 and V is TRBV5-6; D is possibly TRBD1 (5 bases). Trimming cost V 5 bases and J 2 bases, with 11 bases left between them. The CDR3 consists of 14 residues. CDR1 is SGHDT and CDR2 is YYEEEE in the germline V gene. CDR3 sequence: CASSFWDGNQPQHF. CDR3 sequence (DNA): TGTGCCAGCAGTTTCTGGGACGGCAATCAGCCCCAGCATTTT.

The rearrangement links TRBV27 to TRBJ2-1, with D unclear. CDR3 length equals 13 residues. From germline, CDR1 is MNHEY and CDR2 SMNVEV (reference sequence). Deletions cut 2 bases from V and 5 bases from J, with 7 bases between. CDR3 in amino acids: CASSLGLHNEQFF. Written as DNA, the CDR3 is TGTGCCAGCAGTTTAGGGCTCCACAATGAGCAGTTCTTC.

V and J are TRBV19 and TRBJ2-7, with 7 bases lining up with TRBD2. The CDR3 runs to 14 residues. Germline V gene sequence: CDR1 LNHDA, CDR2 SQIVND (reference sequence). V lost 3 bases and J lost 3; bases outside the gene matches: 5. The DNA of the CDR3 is TGTGCCAGTAGTATGGCTAGCGGAGTCTACGAGCAGTACTTC. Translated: CASSMASGVYEQYF.

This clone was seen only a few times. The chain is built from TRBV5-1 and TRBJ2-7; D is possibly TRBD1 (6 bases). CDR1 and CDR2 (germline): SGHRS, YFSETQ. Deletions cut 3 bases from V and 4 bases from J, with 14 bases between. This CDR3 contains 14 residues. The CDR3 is CASSSGQPLYEQYF. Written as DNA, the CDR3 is TGCGCCAGCAGCTCGGGACAACCCCTATACGAGCAGTACTTC. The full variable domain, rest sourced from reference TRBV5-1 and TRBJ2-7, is KAGVTQTPRYLIKTRGQQVTLSCSPISGHRSVSWYQQTPGQGLQFLFEYFSETQRNKGNFPGRFSGRQFSNSRSEMNVSTLELGDSALYLCASSSGQPLYEQYFGPGTRLTVT.

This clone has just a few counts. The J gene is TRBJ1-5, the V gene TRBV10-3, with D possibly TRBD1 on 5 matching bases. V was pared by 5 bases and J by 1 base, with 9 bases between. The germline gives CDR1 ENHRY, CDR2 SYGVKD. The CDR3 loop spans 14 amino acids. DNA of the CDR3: TGTGCCATCAGTCGCAGGGTAAGCAATCAGCCCCAGCATTTT. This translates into CAISRRVSNQPQHF.

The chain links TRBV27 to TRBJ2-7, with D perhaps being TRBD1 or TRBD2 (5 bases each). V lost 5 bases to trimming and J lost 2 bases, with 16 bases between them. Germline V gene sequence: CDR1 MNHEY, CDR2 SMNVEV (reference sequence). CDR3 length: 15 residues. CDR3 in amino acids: CASSGSWTPTYEQYF. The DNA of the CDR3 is TGTGCCAGCAGTGGGAGTTGGACACCCACCTACGAGCAGTACTTC.

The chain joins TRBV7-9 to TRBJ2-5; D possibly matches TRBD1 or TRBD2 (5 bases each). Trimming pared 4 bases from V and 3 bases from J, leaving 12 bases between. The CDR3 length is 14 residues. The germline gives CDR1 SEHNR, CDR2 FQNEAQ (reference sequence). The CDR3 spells CASSSPGRKETQYF. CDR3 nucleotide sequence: TGTGCCAGCAGCTCACCGGGACGTAAAGAGACCCAGTACTTC.

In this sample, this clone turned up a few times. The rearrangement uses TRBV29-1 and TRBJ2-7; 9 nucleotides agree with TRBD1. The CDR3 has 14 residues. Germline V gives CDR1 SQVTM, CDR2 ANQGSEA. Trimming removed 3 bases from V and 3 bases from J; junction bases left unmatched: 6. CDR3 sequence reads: CSVETPGQGYEQYF. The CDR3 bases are TGCAGCGTTGAGACTCCGGGACAGGGCTACGAGCAGTACTTC.

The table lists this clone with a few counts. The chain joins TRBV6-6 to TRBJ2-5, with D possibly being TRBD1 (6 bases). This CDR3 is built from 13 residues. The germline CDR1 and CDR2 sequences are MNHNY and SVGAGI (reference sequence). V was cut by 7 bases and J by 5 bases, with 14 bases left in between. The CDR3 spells CASKLQGRETQYF. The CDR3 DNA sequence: TGTGCCAGCAAACTACAGGGAAGGGAGACCCAGTACTTC.

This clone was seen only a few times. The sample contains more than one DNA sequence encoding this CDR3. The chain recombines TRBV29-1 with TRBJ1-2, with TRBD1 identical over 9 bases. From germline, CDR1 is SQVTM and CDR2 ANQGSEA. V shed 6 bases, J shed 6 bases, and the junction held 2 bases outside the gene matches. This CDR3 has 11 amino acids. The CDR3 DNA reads TGCAGCGTGAGGGACAGGGATGGCTACACCTTC. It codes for CSVRDRDGYTF. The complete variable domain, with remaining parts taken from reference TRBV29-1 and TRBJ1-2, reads SAVISQKPSRDICQRGTSLTIQCQVDSQVTMMFWYRQQPGQSLTLIATANQGSEATYESGFVIDKFPISRPNLTFSTLTVSNMSPEDSSIYLCSVRDRDGYTFGSGTRLTVV.

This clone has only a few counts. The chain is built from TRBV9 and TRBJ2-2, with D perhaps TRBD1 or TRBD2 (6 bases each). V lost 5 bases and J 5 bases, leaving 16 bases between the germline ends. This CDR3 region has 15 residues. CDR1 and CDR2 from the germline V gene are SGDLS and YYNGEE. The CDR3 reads CASSAGGTWTGELFF. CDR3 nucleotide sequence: TGTGCCAGCAGTGCTGGGGGGACATGGACCGGGGAGCTGTTTTTT.

The CDR3: CASSLLSGGLAEAFF. The CDR3 DNA reads as TGCGCCAGCAGCTTGCTGTCAGGGGGCTTGGCTGAAGCTTTCTTT. The rearrangement uses TRBV5-1 and TRBJ1-1; TRBD1 agrees at 8 bases. V lost 1 base to trimming and J lost 6 bases; unmatched junction nucleotides: 8. Germline V lookup: CDR1 SGHRS, CDR2 YFSETQ. This CDR3 comprises 15 residues.

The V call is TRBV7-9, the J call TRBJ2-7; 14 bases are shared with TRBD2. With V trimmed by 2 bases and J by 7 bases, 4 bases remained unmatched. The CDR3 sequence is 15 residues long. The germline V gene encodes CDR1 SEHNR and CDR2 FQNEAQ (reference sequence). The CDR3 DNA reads TGTGCCAGCAGCTTACCGGGACTAGCGGGAGATGAGCAGTACTTC. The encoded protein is CASSLPGLAGDEQYF.

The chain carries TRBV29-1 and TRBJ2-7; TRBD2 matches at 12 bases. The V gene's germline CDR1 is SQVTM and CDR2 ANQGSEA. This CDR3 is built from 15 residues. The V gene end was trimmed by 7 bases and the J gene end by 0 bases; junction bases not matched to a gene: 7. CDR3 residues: CSAWTSGTSSYEQYF. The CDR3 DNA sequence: TGCAGCGCGTGGACTAGCGGGACCAGCTCCTACGAGCAGTACTTC.

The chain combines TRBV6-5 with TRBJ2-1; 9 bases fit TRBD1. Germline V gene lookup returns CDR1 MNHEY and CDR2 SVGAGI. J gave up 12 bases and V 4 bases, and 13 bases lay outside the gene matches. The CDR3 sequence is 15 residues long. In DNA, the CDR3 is TGTGCCAGCAGTTGGAGACAGGGGGATACGATAGGGCAGTTCTTC. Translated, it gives CASSWRQGDTIGQFF.